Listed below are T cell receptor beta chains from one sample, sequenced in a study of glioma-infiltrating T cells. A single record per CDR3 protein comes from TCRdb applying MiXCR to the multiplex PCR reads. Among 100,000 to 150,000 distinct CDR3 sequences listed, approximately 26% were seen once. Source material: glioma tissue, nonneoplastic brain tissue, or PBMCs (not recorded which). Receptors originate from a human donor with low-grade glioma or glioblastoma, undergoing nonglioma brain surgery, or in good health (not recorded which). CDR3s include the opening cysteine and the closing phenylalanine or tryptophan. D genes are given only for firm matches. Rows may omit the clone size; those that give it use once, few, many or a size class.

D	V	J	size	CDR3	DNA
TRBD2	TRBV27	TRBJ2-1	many	CASSLLRLAGADEQFF	TGTGCCAGCAGTTTATTAAGACTAGCGGGGGCGGATGAGCAGTTCTTC
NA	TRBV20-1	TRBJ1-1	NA	CSARRGGSSTEAFF	TGCAGTGCTAGAAGAGGGGGAAGCTCCACTGAAGCTTTCTTT
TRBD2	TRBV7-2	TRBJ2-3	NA	CASKLAGSTDTQYF	TGTGCTAGCAAATTAGCGGGGAGCACAGATACGCAGTATTTT
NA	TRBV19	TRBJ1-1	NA	CASSPSGMNTEAFF	TGTGCCAGTAGTCCCTCCGGGATGAACACTGAAGCTTTCTTT
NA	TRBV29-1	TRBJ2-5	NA	CGVFSVTETQYF	TGCGGCGTATTCTCAGTTACAGAGACCCAGTACTTC
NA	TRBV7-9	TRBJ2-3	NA	CASSFGLAGTDTQYF	TGTGCCAGCAGCTTTGGGCTAGCAGGGACAGATACGCAGTATTTT
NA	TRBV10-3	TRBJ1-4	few	CAISLGPGEKLFF	TGTGCCATCAGTTTAGGGCCTGGGGAAAAACTGTTTTTT
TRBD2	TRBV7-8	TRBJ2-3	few	CASSYGLVSDTQYF	TGTGCCAGCAGCTATGGACTAGTGTCAGATACGCAGTATTTT
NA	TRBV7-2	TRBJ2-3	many	CASSLTSVSTDTQYF	TGTGCCAGCAGCTTAACATCGGTTAGCACAGATACGCAGTATTTT
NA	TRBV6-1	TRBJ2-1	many	CASSRFRQGEQFF	TGTGCCAGCAGTCGGTTCCGTCAGGGTGAGCAGTTCTTC
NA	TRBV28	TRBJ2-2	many	CASTRSMGYTGELFF	TGTGCCAGCACCCGCTCTATGGGGTACACCGGGGAGCTGTTTTTT
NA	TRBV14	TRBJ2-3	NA	CASSQADGRKDTQYF	TGTGCCAGCAGCCAAGCTGACGGAAGGAAAGATACGCAGTATTTT
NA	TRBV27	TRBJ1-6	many	CASSRIVNSPLHF	TGTGCCAGCAGTAGGATTGTGAATTCACCCCTCCACTTT
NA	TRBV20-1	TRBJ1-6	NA	CSALAQGSSYNSPLHF	TGCAGTGCCCTCGCTCAGGGGAGCTCCTATAATTCACCCCTCCACTTT
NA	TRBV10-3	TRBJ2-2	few	CAISEYGLNTGELFF	TGTGCCATCAGTGAGTACGGCCTCAACACCGGGGAGCTGTTTTTT
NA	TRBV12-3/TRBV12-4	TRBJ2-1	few	CASHRDTDNEQFF	TGTGCCAGCCACCGGGACACAGACAATGAGCAGTTCTTC
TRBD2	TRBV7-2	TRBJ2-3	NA	CASSRTNGGNYGDTQYF	TGTGCCAGCAGCCGGACTAACGGGGGGAATTATGGAGATACGCAGTATTTT
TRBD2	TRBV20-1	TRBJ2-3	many	CSAPLAGYVDTQYF	TGCAGTGCTCCCCTAGCGGGGTATGTAGATACGCAGTATTTT
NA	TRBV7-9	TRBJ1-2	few	CASSLASYGYTF	TGTGCCAGCAGCTTAGCGTCCTATGGCTACACCTTC
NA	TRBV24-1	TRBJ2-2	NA	CATSDLPNTGELFF	TGTGCCACCAGTGATCTACCGAACACCGGGGAGCTGTTTTTT
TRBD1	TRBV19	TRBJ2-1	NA	CASSASRGTGTGRNEQFF	TGTGCCAGTAGTGCCTCAAGGGGTACCGGGACAGGGAGGAATGAGCAGTTCTTC
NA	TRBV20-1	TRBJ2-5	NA	CSARDPGSQKTQYF	TGCAGTGCTAGAGATCCGGGCAGCCAAAAGACCCAGTACTTC
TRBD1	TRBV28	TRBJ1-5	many	CASRGPNQPQHF	TGTGCCAGTAGGGGGCCCAATCAGCCCCAGCATTTT
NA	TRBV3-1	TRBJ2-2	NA	CASSTNRGELFF	TGTGCCAGCAGTACCAACCGGGGGGAGCTGTTTTTT
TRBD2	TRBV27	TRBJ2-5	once	CASSLGLAVQESQYF	TGTGCCAGCAGTTTGGGGCTAGCGGTACAAGAGTCCCAGTACTTC